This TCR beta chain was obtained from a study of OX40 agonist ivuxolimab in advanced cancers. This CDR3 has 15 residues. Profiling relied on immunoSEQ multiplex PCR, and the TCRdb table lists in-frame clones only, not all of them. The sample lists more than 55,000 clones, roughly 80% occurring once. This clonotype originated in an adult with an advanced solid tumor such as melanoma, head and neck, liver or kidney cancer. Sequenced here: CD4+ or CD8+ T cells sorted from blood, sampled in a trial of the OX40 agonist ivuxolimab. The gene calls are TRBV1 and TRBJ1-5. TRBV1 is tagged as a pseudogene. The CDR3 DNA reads TGCACCAGCAGCCAAGATGGAGGGTTAGGGCAGCCCCAGCATTTT. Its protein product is CTSSQDGGLGQPQHF.